The entry that follows covers one TCR beta chain sequence. Its antigen is undetermined. This sample is drawn from a study of cytomegalovirus exposure and HLA in healthy donors. The PCR had 60 Vbeta and 13 Jbeta primers. The table came from immunoSEQ multiplex PCR; TCRdb's copy has only in-frame clones and leaves some out. This table holds 93,000 or so clones, roughly 79% found once. CDR3 length: 15 residues. Per the germline V gene, CDR1 is LNHNV and CDR2 is YYDKDF (reference sequence). Trimming took 3 bases from V and 8 from J, leaving 19 bases between them. Study conclusions and caveats: Among donors in an Asian-associated ancestry cluster, a later analysis reportedly found fewer N-insertions than the roughly 730-donor mean.

The TCR comes from a man aged 50-60 years in good health and CMV-seropositive. The chain combines TRBV15 with TRBJ1-1; possible D gene TRBD1, 5 bases. Sequences were obtained from PBMCs. CDR3 sequence (DNA): TGTGCCACCAGCAGGCGCACGGGGGTAGGGTTGGAAGCTTTCTTT. Encoded protein: CATSRRTGVGLEAFF.